These 9 T cell receptor beta chains share one sample of origin, sequenced in a study of neurological immune-mediated disorders. Each CDR3 protein gets one entry after TCRdb re-called the 5' RACE reads with MiXCR. The sample holds about 120,000 distinct CDR3 sequences, about 3.4% seen once. The sample taken for sequencing was PBMCs. Every receptor here comes from a woman younger than 45 with multiple sclerosis.

The V gene is TRBV5-1, the J gene TRBJ2-1; D not certain. Germline values: CDR1 SGHRS, CDR2 YFSETQ. The length of the CDR3 is 13 residues. V lost 6 bases and J lost 5, with 12 bases in between. CDR3 region: CASTKLENNEQFF. The CDR3 nucleotides read TGCGCCAGCACCAAACTCGAGAACAATGAGCAGTTCTTC.

This clonotype was counted many times. This sequence joins TRBV28 and TRBJ2-3, with D uncertain. CDR1 and CDR2 (germline): MDHEN, SYDVKM. The germline V and J ends were trimmed by 5 bases and 2 bases, with 5 bases remaining between them. CDR3 length: 12 amino acids. In nucleotides, the CDR3 is TGTGCCAGCAGTACCCCCACAGATACGCAGTATTTT. Protein product: CASSTPTDTQYF.

The table lists this clonotype with many counts. The rearrangement joins TRBV2 to TRBJ1-6; D gene uncertain. The V end lost 4 bases, the J end lost 9 bases, and 19 bases lay between the germline ends. Germline assignment: CDR1 SNHLY and CDR2 FYNNEI. CDR3 length: 16 amino acids. CDR3 amino acids: CASSVARPRLSSPLHF. In DNA form, the CDR3 reads TGTGCCAGCAGTGTTGCCCGGCCCCGCCTGAGTTCACCCCTCCACTTT.

The rearrangement links TRBV7-8 to TRBJ1-1; TRBD1 matches at 8 bases. The J segment lost 5 bases and the V segment lost 5 bases, leaving 7 bases of the junction unmatched. Germline CDR1 is SGHVS and CDR2 is FQNEAQ. The CDR3 length is 14 residues. This CDR3 is CASSPDRGWTEAFF. CDR3 sequence (DNA): TGTGCCAGCAGCCCCGACAGGGGTTGGACTGAAGCTTTCTTT.

At least ten counts were recorded for this clonotype. DNA for the CDR3: TGTGCCAGCAGCCCGGCTAGGGGGTTGAACACTGAAGCTTTCTTT. This translates into CASSPARGLNTEAFF. The rearrangement joins TRBV7-4 to TRBJ1-1, with D possibly TRBD1 on 6 matching bases. Germline V gives CDR1 SGHVT, CDR2 SQSDAQ. This CDR3 has 15 residues. Trimming cost V 5 bases and J 0 bases, with 13 bases left between them.

This clonotype was recorded at least ten times. The J gene is TRBJ2-1, the V gene TRBV5-1; D might be TRBD2 (6 bases). CDR1 and CDR2 (germline): SGHRS, YFSETQ. Trimming left V 4 bases short and J 0 bases short, with 20 bases between. This CDR3 has 18 amino acids. The CDR3 is CASSGGFGRIGSYNEQFF. The CDR3 nucleotides are TGCGCCAGCAGCGGGGGGTTCGGAAGAATAGGCTCCTACAATGAGCAGTTCTTC.

This clonotype was recorded at least ten times. The chain combines TRBV20-1 with TRBJ2-3; TRBD1 aligns across 8 bases. This CDR3 region has 17 residues. CDR1 DFQATT and CDR2 SNEGSKA come from the germline V gene (reference sequence). V shed 0 bases, J shed 4 bases, and the junction held 12 bases outside the gene matches. CDR3 DNA sequence: TGCAGTGCTAGAGATCCCCGGACGGACAGGGACGCAGATACGCAGTATTTT. It yields the protein CSARDPRTDRDADTQYF.

This clonotype came up many times. The chain links TRBV12-3 or TRBV12-4 to TRBJ1-5; D gene ambiguous. V lost 3 bases, J lost 1 base, and 10 bases lay in between. The CDR3 extends over 15 amino acids. Here the CDR3 reads CASSFLAASNQPQHF. CDR3 sequence (DNA): TGTGCCAGCAGTTTCCTGGCGGCCAGCAATCAGCCCCAGCATTTT.

Many counts were recorded for this clonotype. The DNA of the CDR3 is TGCAGCGTTGAGGGAGCTCACCAAGAGACCCAGTACTTC. It yields the protein CSVEGAHQETQYF. This rearrangement joins TRBV29-1 to TRBJ2-5; D possibly corresponds to TRBD2 (5 bases). The CDR3 has 13 residues. V lost 3 bases and J 0 bases, leaving 8 bases between the germline ends. Germline CDR1 reads SQVTM; CDR2 reads ANQGSEA.